What follows are 4 T cell receptor beta chains derived from one specimen sequenced in a study of T-cell reconstitution after alpha-beta-depleted transplantation in children. Unique molecular identifiers were incorporated during preparation of the TCRbeta library. Using its own MiXCR run on the PCR reads, TCRdb lists one record per CDR3 protein. This sample carries some 830,000 distinct CDR3 sequences, approximately 15% of them seen once, and the ten largest clones take approximately 5%. The specimen was PBMCs, mostly from graft donor cells, collected 360 days after TCRalphabeta/CD19-depleted stem cell transplant. All receptors come from a male patient younger than 18 who had a stem cell transplant for acute lymphoblastic leukemia, so the T cells may come from the graft donor.

The chain employs TRBV7-9 and TRBJ2-1; 7 nucleotides align to TRBD1. Germline trimming cut 5 bases from V and 7 bases from J; bases unmatched to any gene: 8. This CDR3 has 14 amino acids. In germline, CDR1 is SEHNR, CDR2 FQNEAQ (reference sequence). CDR3 protein: CASSAQGVRNEQFF. CDR3 in DNA: TGTGCCAGCAGCGCCCAGGGGGTGAGGAATGAGCAGTTCTTC.

This clonotype was detected a few times. This chain uses TRBV5-1 with TRBJ2-7; 7 nucleotides line up with TRBD2. After removal of 1 base from V and 1 base from J, the junction contained 2 bases not matched to a gene. Germline CDR1 SGHRS, CDR2 YFSETQ. This CDR3 is 14 amino acids long. CDR3 coding DNA: TGCGCCAGCAGCTTGTTGCGGGAGTCCTACGAGCAGTACTTC. As protein: CASSLLRESYEQYF.

At least ten counts were recorded for this clonotype. This chain links TRBV9 with TRBJ2-3, with no clear D. This CDR3 comprises 16 residues. Germline CDR1 SGDLS, CDR2 YYNGEE. V was shortened by 0 bases and J by 2 bases, with 13 bases between the two germline ends. Here the CDR3 DNA reads TGTGCCAGCAGCGTAGTGCAGAAACCTTTCACAGATACGCAGTATTTT. This encodes CASSVVQKPFTDTQYF.

This chain connects TRBV12-3 or TRBV12-4 to TRBJ2-5; 8 bases are a match to TRBD1. CDR3 length: 12 residues. Trimming at V came to 5 bases and at J to 7 bases, leaving 3 bases not matched to a gene. CDR3 sequence: CASSPGGPTQYF. Here the CDR3 DNA reads TGTGCCAGCAGTCCAGGGGGCCCGACCCAGTACTTC.